The rows below give T cell receptor beta chains drawn from one sample of a study of glioma-infiltrating T cells. A single record per CDR3 protein comes from TCRdb applying MiXCR to the multiplex PCR reads. The sample contains approximately 120,000 distinct CDR3 sequences, about 25% of which appear only once. Specimen: glioma tissue, nonneoplastic brain tissue, or PBMCs (not recorded which). These receptors originate from a human donor with low-grade glioma or glioblastoma, undergoing nonglioma brain surgery, or in good health (not recorded which). CDR3s include the opening cysteine and the closing phenylalanine or tryptophan.

v_gene: TRBV29-1
len: 14
j_gene: TRBJ1-4
CDR3aa: CSVERRGINEKLFF

v_gene: TRBV3-1
len: 13
j_gene: TRBJ1-1
CDR3aa: CASVGSGTLAAFF

v_gene: TRBV4-3
len: 13
j_gene: TRBJ2-3
CDR3aa: CASSPQTTDTQYF

v_gene: TRBV7-2
len: 16
j_gene: TRBJ2-2
CDR3aa: CASSLVEGMNTGELFF

v_gene: TRBV30
len: 17
j_gene: TRBJ1-5
CDR3aa: CAWSLGIGGASNQPQHF

v_gene: TRBV28
len: 13
j_gene: TRBJ2-3
CDR3aa: CASSSGEYDTQYF

v_gene: TRBV20-1
len: 16
j_gene: TRBJ2-2
CDR3aa: CSARDGGQLYTGELFF

v_gene: TRBV19
len: 12
j_gene: TRBJ1-5
CDR3aa: CASSRGFQPQHF

v_gene: TRBV5-1
len: 13
j_gene: TRBJ2-7
CDR3aa: CASRLAASYEQYF

v_gene: TRBV20-1
len: 14
j_gene: TRBJ2-1
CDR3aa: CSAYIQAIPYEQFF

v_gene: TRBV28
len: 13
j_gene: TRBJ1-1
CDR3aa: CASTEGQRTEAFF

v_gene: TRBV11-3
len: 12
j_gene: TRBJ2-1
CDR3aa: CASSLGEGEQFF

v_gene: TRBV9
len: 16
j_gene: TRBJ2-1
CDR3aa: CASSVRPSGVSDEQFF

v_gene: TRBV7-2
len: 11
j_gene: TRBJ2-5
CDR3aa: CASGLTETQYF

v_gene: TRBV28
len: 15
j_gene: TRBJ1-6
CDR3aa: CASSAPGQYNSPLHF

v_gene: TRBV5-6
len: 16
j_gene: TRBJ2-7
CDR3aa: CASSLAGDSRPYEQYF

v_gene: TRBV6-2/TRBV6-3
len: 16
j_gene: TRBJ2-1
CDR3aa: CASSYRGSQANNEQFF

v_gene: TRBV7-2
len: 13
j_gene: TRBJ1-2
CDR3aa: CASTLDRNYGYTF

v_gene: TRBV10-3
len: 12
j_gene: TRBJ1-5
CDR3aa: CAISEWGQALDF

v_gene: TRBV7-9
len: 12
j_gene: TRBJ2-7
CDR3aa: CASSSAVYEQYF

v_gene: TRBV7-2
len: 13
j_gene: TRBJ2-1
CDR3aa: CASSAGLYNEQFF

v_gene: TRBV19
len: 12
j_gene: TRBJ1-5
CDR3aa: CASQGLIQPQHF

v_gene: TRBV7-2
len: 13
j_gene: TRBJ1-1
CDR3aa: CASRVDRNTEAFF

v_gene: TRBV19
len: 13
j_gene: TRBJ1-2
CDR3aa: CASSKTDDYGYTF

v_gene: TRBV7-2
len: 17
j_gene: TRBJ2-5
CDR3aa: CASSLSGQGYSQETQYF

v_gene: TRBV2
len: 13
j_gene: TRBJ2-3
CDR3aa: CASSRDSPDTQYF